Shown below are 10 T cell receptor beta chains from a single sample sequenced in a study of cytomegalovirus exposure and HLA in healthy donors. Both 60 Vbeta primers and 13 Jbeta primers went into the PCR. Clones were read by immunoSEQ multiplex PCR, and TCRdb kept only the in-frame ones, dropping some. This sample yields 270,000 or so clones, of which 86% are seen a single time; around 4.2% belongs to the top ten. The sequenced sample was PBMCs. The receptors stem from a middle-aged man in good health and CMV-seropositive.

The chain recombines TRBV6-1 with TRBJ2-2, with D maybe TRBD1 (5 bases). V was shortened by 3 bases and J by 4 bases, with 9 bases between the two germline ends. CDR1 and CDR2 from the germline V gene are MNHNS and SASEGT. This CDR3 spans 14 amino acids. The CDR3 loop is CASSEGRVTGELFF. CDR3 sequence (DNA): TGTGCCAGCAGTGAGGGCAGGGTCACCGGGGAGCTGTTTTTT.

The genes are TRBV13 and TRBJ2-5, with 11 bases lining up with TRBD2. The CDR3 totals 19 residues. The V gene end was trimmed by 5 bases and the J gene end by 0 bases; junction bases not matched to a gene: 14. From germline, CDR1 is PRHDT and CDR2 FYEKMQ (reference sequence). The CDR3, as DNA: TGTGCCAGCAGCATAAGACTAGCGGGGTGGCGTCCCGACCAAGAGACCCAGTACTTC. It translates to CASSIRLAGWRPDQETQYF.

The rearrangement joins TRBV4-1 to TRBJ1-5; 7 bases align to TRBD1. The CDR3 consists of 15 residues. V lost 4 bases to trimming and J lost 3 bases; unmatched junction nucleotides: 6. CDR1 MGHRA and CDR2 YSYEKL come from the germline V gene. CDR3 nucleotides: TGCGCCAGCAGCCCCGGGACAGAAAACAATCAGCCCCAGCATTTT. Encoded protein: CASSPGTENNQPQHF.

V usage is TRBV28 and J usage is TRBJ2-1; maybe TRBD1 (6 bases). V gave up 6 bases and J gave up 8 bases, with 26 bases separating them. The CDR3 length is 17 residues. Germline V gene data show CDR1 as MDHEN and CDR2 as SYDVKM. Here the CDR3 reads CASSTEQGSLVVDEQFF. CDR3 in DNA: TGTGCCAGCAGCACCGAACAGGGCTCTCTAGTAGTCGATGAGCAGTTCTTC.

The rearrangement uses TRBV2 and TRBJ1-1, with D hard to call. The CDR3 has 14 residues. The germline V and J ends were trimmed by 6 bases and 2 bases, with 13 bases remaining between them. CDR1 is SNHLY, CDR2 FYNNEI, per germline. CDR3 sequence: CASRDLRGNTEAFF. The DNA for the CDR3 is TGTGCCAGCAGGGATCTCCGGGGTAACACTGAAGCTTTCTTT. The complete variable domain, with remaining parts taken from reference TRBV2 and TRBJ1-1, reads EPEVTQTPSHQVTQMGQEVILRCVPISNHLYFYWYRQILGQKVEFLVSFYNNEISEKSEIFDDQFSVERPDGSNFTLKIRSTKLEDSAMYFCASRDLRGNTEAFFGQGTRLTVV.

The CDR3: CASSTPLAGSRYEQYF. The CDR3 nucleotides read TGTGCCAGCAGCACCCCCCTAGCCGGATCGCGTTACGAGCAGTACTTC. The chain has TRBV7-2 and TRBJ2-7; TRBD2 is a possible D gene (5 bases). Trimming removed 5 bases at V and 4 bases at J, with 21 bases between. Germline-derived CDR1 and CDR2 are SGHTA and FQGNSA. The CDR3 is made up of 16 amino acids.

The CDR3 region has the DNA TGTGCCAGCACTGGACAGGGCGCCTACGAGCAGTACTTC. It is translated as CASTGQGAYEQYF. The chain is built from TRBV28 and TRBJ2-7, with 8 bases fitting TRBD1. The germline V gene encodes CDR1 MDHEN and CDR2 SYDVKM. The V segment lost 7 bases and the J segment 2 bases; nucleotides outside the gene matches: 4. This CDR3 spans 13 amino acids.

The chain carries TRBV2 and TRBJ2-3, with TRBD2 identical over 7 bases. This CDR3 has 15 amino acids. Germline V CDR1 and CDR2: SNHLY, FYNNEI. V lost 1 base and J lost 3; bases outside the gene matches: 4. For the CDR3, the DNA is TGTGCCAGCAGTGAAGGCGGGAGAATGACAGATACGCAGTATTTT. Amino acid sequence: CASSEGGRMTDTQYF.

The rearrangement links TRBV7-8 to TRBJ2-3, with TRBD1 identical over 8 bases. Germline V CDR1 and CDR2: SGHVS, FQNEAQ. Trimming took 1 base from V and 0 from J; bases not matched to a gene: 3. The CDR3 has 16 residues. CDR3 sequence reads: CASSLGDRRSTDTQYF. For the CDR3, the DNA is TGTGCCAGCAGCTTAGGGGACAGGAGAAGCACAGATACGCAGTATTTT.

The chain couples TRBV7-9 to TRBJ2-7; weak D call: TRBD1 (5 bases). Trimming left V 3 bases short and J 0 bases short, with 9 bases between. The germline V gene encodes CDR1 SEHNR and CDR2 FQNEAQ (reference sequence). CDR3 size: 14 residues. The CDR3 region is CASSFRQNSYEQYF. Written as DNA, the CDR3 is TGTGCCAGCAGCTTCCGACAGAACTCCTACGAGCAGTACTTC.